The clone carrying this TCR beta chain was seen a handful of times. The sample originates from a study of T cell responses to AZD1222 COVID-19 vaccine. The germline V and J ends were trimmed by 4 bases and 3 bases, with 7 bases remaining between them. Per the germline V gene, CDR1 is SGHDN and CDR2 is FVKESK. The CDR3 has 12 residues. Sequenced by immunoSEQ multiplex PCR; TCRdb stores in-frame clones only, minus some. Of just over 90,000 clones listed, 75% to 90% are singletons. This TCR came from an adult who received the AZD1222 COVID-19 vaccine. The chain combines TRBV14 with TRBJ2-7; D gene uncertain. The sequencing used peripheral blood, collected 28 days after the second AZD1222 dose. Here the CDR3 DNA reads TGTGCCAGCAGCCCCGATCACTACGAGCAGTACTTC. Translated: CASSPDHYEQYF. Full variable domain (missing parts from reference TRBV14 and TRBJ2-7): EAGVTQFPSHSVIEKGQTVTLRCDPISGHDNLYWYRRVMGKEIKFLLHFVKESKQDESGMPNNRFLAERTGGTYSTLKVQPAELEDSGVYFCASSPDHYEQYFGPGTRLTVT.